Shown below are 20 T cell receptor beta chains from a single sample sequenced in a study of tumor and adjacent non-tumor tissue in lung cancer (dated by TCRdb to about 2018). RNA was extracted from bulk unsorted tissue and checked for quality with a NanoDrop ND-1000 and an Agilent 2100. Normal lung samples were distant non-tumor tissue taken more than 3 cm from the tumor edge. The library was obtained by multiplex PCR. The sample was run on an Illumina HiSeq 2500. Following protocols modified from ARM-PCR, the researchers constructed TCRbeta libraries through three rounds of nested PCR with primers (Table S4). TCRdb passed the public sequencing reads through fastp at Q25 and MiXCR, retaining productive beta sequences. Under each unique CDR3 protein, matching rows form one entry showing the most common genes and DNA. In all, the sample holds tens of thousands of distinct CDR3 sequences, and roughly 60% of those were seen once. In total, the top ten clones hold around 17% of the sample.

The sequenced sample consisted of distant non-tumor lung tissue. Receptors were obtained from a woman aged 40 to 55 with non-small cell lung cancer.

V is TRBV30 and J is TRBJ1-2; D gene ambiguous. Germline loops: CDR1 GTSNPN, CDR2 SVGIG (reference sequence). Trimming cost V 3 bases and J 3 bases, with 17 bases left between them. The CDR3 spans 15 residues. The CDR3 DNA follows: TGTGCCTGGAGCGCAAAGTACAGAAACTACTATGGCTACACCTTC. Translation: CAWSAKYRNYYGYTF.

This chain joins TRBV28 and TRBJ1-2; D is uncertain. The CDR3 consists of 16 residues. Looked up from germline, CDR1 is MDHEN and CDR2 is SYDVKM. Trimming shortened V by 5 bases and J by 3 bases, and 19 bases separated the two germline ends. Here the CDR3 DNA reads TGTGCCAGCAGTCCGATCTACATGGGCCGGGACTATGGCTACACCTTC. As protein: CASSPIYMGRDYGYTF.

This clonotype was picked up a small number of times. A much larger clone lies a single base off, so this may be a read error. This chain uses TRBV4-2 with TRBJ2-3; D unclear. CDR1 LGHNA and CDR2 YNFKEQ come from the germline V gene. This CDR3 contains 16 residues. Trimming shortened V by 1 base and J by 2 bases, and 13 bases separated the two germline ends. In nucleotides, the CDR3 is TGTGCCAGCAGCCAAGCCGGGCCCGAGATCACAGATACGCAGTATTTT. This translates into CASSQAGPEITDTQYF.

At least ten counts were recorded for this clonotype. The chain uses TRBV6-1 and TRBJ1-1; the match to TRBD1 covers 8 bases. Unmatched junction bases numbered 6, after V lost 6 bases and J lost 6 bases. The length of the CDR3 is 13 residues. The germline gives CDR1 MNHNS, CDR2 SASEGT. The CDR3 bases are TGTGCCAGCAGCGGACAGGGTTTAGCTGAAGCTTTCTTT. Translating it yields CASSGQGLAEAFF.

This clonotype was counted ten times or more. The chain employs TRBV20-1 and TRBJ1-5; tentative D call: TRBD1 (5 bases). This CDR3 spans 13 amino acids. The germline V and J ends were trimmed by 3 bases and 6 bases, with 12 bases remaining between them. CDR1 DFQATT and CDR2 SNEGSKA come from the germline V gene (reference sequence). CDR3: CSASPGVGQPQHF. In DNA, the CDR3 is TGCAGTGCTAGTCCGGGGGTGGGTCAGCCCCAGCATTTT.

In regard to this clonotype: The junction differs from germline at one of its ends, possibly a read error. The genes are TRBV14 and TRBJ1-1; TRBD1 matches at 7 bases. CDR1 is SGHDN and CDR2 is FVKESK in the germline V gene. This CDR3 comprises 14 residues. The CDR3 sequence is CASSQLLGGTEASF. CDR3 coding DNA: TGTGCCAGCAGCCAACTCTTAGGGGGCACTGAAGCGTCCTTT.

This clonotype appeared once. At one of its ends the junction is not consistent with the germline gene, which may arise from a read error. The chain carries TRBV6-1 and TRBJ2-7; tentative D call: TRBD2 (6 bases). CDR3 length: 14 amino acids. CDR1 and CDR2 (germline): MNHNS, SASEGT. The CDR3: CACSEFSGPYEQYF. In DNA form, the CDR3 reads TGTGCCTGCAGTGAATTTAGCGGCCCCTACGAGCAGTACTTC.

A note on this clonotype: This is likely a read error, given that the CDR3 carries no conserved phenylalanine or tryptophan at its end. The chain uses TRBV2 and TRBJ2-3; TRBD2 agrees at 13 bases. V gave up 8 bases and J gave up 3 bases; unmatched junction bases: 11. Germline V gene data show CDR1 as SNHLY and CDR2 as FYNNEI. The CDR3 has 17 residues. In DNA form, the CDR3 reads TGTGCCAGCCAGGGACTAGCGGGAAGGTCCCTTACAGATACGCAGTATCTT. It encodes CASQGLAGRSLTDTQYL.

This clonotype is a singleton in its sample. A much larger clone differs from this one at a single base, so this may be a read error. The CDR3 spells CTSSLAGGSNAEAFF. The CDR3 DNA sequence: TGCACCAGCAGCTTGGCAGGGGGGAGTAACGCTGAAGCTTTCTTT. This sequence joins TRBV5-1 and TRBJ1-1; 7 bases agree with TRBD1. CDR1 and CDR2 from the germline V gene are SGHRS and YFSETQ. The CDR3 contains 15 residues.

Comments on this clonotype: This could be a read error, since a much larger clone is one nucleotide away. CDR3 residues: CASRGLAPGRDTQYF. CDR3 coding DNA: TGTGCCAGCAGGGGACTAGCTCCCGGGCGGGATACGCAGTATTTT. V gene TRBV12-3 or TRBV12-4 combines with J gene TRBJ2-3, with 9 bases matching TRBD2. J gave up 6 bases and V 6 bases, and 10 bases lay outside the gene matches. The CDR3 has 15 residues.

This clonotype is judged medium-sized (0.01 to 0.1%). V usage is TRBV11-2 and J usage is TRBJ1-5, with TRBD1 as a possible D gene (5 bases). Germline CDR1 is SGHAT and CDR2 is FQNNGV. The CDR3 spans 16 residues. Trimming pared 5 bases from V and 6 bases from J, leaving 20 bases between. The CDR3 DNA reads as TGTGCCAGCAGCCCCCTCCCACAAAGGGGCGGTCAGCCCCAGCATTTT. It yields the protein CASSPLPQRGGQPQHF.

There are a few counts of this clonotype. J is TRBJ2-5 and V is TRBV14; D possibly corresponds to TRBD1 (6 bases). V lost 7 bases and J lost 1, with 10 bases in between. CDR1 is SGHDN and CDR2 is FVKESK in the germline V gene. The CDR3 loop spans 13 amino acids. DNA for the CDR3: TGTGCCAGCAACCGGACAGTCCAAGAGACCCAGTACTTC. This gives the protein CASNRTVQETQYF.

To note about this clonotype: One end of the junction does not line up with germline, which may come from a read error. The chain uses TRBV12-3 or TRBV12-4 and TRBJ2-1; weak D call: TRBD2 (7 bases). The CDR3 length is 20 residues. CDR3 DNA: TGTGTCAGCACCGACCCCGACGGGGGGCGGACAAAGGTGGTCTACAATGAGCAGTTCTTC. Amino acids: CVSTDPDGGRTKVVYNEQFF.

This clonotype was found many times. The chain links TRBV29-1 to TRBJ2-1; 14 bases match TRBD2. With 2 bases clipped from V and 4 bases from J, the junction kept 10 bases outside the gene matches. CDR1 is SQVTM, CDR2 ANQGSEA, per germline. CDR3 length: 18 amino acids. In DNA form, the CDR3 reads TGCAGCGTTGAAAGACTGGGACTAGCGGGAGTGAGTTACAATGAGCAGTTCTTC. Translated, it gives CSVERLGLAGVSYNEQFF.

This clonotype showed up many times. The genes are TRBV10-1 and TRBJ2-2, with D uncertain. From germline, CDR1 is WNHNN and CDR2 SYGVQD (reference sequence). V lost 3 bases, J lost 3 bases, and 11 bases lay in between. The CDR3 covers 15 residues. The CDR3 DNA sequence: TGCGCCAGCAGTGATTACGGATCCCACACCGGGGAGCTGTTTTTT. The encoded protein is CASSDYGSHTGELFF.

This clonotype was detected a few times. A much larger clonotype is one base distant, so this may be a read error. The rearrangement links TRBV30 to TRBJ2-7; 7 nucleotides line up with TRBD1. With V trimmed by 5 bases and J by 3 bases, 10 bases remained unmatched. Germline V CDR1 and CDR2: GTSNPN, SVGIG (reference sequence). There are 14 residues in the CDR3. CDR3 sequence reads: CAWSRDSLYYEQYF. The DNA of the CDR3 is TGTGCCTGGTCCCGGGACAGTCTTTACTACGAGCAGTACTTC.

In its sample, this clonotype was seen many times. The chain couples TRBV25-1 to TRBJ2-3; D call uncertain. V was shortened by 3 bases and J by 8 bases, with 12 bases between the two germline ends. Germline lookup yields CDR1 MGHDK and CDR2 SYGVNS. The CDR3 has 13 amino acids. The CDR3 DNA is TGTGCCAGCAGTGACTCGGAGCAAAGTACGCAGTATTTT. This codes for CASSDSEQSTQYF.

Here the CDR3 reads CSVVPGLRLGREAQYF. CDR3 coding DNA: TGCAGCGTTGTCCCAGGACTAAGATTGGGAAGGGAGGCCCAGTACTTC. The chain employs TRBV29-1 and TRBJ2-5; D perhaps matches TRBD2 (6 bases). The V end was cut by 4 bases, the J end by 9 bases, with 27 bases between. The germline gives CDR1 SQVTM, CDR2 ANQGSEA. CDR3 length equals 16 residues.

This clonotype was found many times. The V and J genes are TRBV6-5 and TRBJ2-3; 9 nucleotides line up with TRBD1. The trim removed 5 bases at V and 8 bases at J, leaving 14 bases unmatched. The CDR3 consists of 16 residues. From germline, CDR1 is MNHEY and CDR2 SVGAGI. CDR3 DNA sequence: TGTGCCAGCAGTCCTACGCCGGGACAGGGTATAGGTACGCAGTATTTT. This sequence encodes CASSPTPGQGIGTQYF.

At least ten counts were recorded for this clonotype. V is TRBV5-5 and J is TRBJ2-1; no firm D call. Germline lookup yields CDR1 SGHKS and CDR2 YYEKEE (reference sequence). The germline V and J ends were trimmed by 6 bases and 0 bases, with 13 bases remaining between them. The CDR3 consists of 15 residues. The DNA for the CDR3 is TGTGCCAGCAACTTACAACCGAGCTCCTACAATGAGCAGTTCTTC. Its protein is CASNLQPSSYNEQFF.